This T cell receptor beta chain stems from a study of tumor-infiltrating lymphocytes in localized non-small cell lung cancer. Study results and caveats: IM1 and IM2 tumors showed no difference in T-cell fraction. Compared with uninvolved lung, tumors showed higher T cell infiltration by TCRbeta sequencing. Technical variation could not be separated from intratumor heterogeneity here.

Concerning this clone: Its antigen is currently unknown.

Some clones are missing from TCRdb's copy, which holds only in-frame ones; the method was immunoSEQ multiplex PCR. The table includes about 15,000 clones, 65% to 85% detected once. The sequence derives from a human donor with non-small cell lung cancer. The sample consisted of uninvolved lung tissue not adjacent to the tumor.

CDR3 in amino acids: CASSFTGTGTYEQYF. In DNA, the CDR3 is TGTGCCAGCAGTTTCACCGGGACAGGGACCTACGAGCAGTACTTC. The chain links TRBV27 to TRBJ2-7, with 9 nucleotides matching TRBD1. This CDR3 is 15 amino acids long. Germline V gene data show CDR1 as MNHEY and CDR2 as SMNVEV (reference sequence). V lost 3 bases and J lost 2; bases outside the gene matches: 5.